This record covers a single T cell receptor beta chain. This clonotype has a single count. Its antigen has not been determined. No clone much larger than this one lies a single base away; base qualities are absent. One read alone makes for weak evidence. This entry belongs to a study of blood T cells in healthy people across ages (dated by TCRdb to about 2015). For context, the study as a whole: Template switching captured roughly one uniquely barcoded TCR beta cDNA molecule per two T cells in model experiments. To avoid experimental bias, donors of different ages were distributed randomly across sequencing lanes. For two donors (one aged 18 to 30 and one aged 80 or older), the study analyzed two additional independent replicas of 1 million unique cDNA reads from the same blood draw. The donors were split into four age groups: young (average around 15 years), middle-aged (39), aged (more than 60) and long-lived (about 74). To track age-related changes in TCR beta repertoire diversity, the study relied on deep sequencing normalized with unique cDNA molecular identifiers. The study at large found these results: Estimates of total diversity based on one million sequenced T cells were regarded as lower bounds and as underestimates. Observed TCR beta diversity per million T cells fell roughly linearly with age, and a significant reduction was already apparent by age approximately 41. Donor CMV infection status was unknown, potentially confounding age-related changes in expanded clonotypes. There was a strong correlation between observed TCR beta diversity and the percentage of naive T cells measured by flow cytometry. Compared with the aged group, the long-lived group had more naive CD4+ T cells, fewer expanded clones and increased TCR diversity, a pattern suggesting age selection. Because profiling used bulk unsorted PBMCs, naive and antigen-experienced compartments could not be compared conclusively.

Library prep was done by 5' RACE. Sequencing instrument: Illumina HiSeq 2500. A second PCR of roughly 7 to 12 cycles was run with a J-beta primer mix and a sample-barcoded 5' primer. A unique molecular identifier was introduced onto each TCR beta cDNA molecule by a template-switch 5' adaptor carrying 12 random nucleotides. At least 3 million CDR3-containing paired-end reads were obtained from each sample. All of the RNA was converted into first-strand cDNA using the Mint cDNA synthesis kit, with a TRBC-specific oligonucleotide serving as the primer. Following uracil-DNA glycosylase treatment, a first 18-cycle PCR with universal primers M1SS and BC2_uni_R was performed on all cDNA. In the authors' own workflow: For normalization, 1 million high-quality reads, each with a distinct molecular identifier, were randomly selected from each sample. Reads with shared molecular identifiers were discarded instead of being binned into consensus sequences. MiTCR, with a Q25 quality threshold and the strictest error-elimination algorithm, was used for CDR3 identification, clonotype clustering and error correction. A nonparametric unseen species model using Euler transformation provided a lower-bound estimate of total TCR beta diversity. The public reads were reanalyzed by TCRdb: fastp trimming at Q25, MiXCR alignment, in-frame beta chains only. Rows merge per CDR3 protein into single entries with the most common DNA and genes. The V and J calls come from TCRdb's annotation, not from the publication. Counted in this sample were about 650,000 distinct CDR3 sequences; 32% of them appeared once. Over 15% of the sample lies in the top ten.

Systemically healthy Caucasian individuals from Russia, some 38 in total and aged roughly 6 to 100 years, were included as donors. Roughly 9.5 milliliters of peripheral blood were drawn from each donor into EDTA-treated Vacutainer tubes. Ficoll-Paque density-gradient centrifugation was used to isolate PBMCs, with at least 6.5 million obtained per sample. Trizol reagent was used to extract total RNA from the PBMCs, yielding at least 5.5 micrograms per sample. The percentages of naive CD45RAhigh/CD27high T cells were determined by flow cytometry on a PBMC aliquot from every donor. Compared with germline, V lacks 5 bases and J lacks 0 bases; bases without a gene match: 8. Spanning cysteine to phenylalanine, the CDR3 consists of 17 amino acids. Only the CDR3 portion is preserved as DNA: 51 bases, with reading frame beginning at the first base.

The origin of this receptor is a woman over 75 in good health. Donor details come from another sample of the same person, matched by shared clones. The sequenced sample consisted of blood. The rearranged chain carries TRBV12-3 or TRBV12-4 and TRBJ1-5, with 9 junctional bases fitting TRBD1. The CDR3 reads CASSRTGETNSNQPQHF. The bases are TGTGCCAGCAGTAGGACAGGGGAGACGAATAGCAATCAGCCCCAGCATTTT.